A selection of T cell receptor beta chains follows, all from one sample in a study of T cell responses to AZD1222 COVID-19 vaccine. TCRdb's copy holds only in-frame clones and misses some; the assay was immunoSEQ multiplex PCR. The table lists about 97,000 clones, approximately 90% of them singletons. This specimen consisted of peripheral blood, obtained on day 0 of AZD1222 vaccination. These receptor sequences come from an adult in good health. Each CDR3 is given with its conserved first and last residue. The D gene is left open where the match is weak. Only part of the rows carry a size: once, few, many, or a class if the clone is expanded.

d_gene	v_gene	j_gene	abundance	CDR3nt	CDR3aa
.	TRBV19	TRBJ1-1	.	TGTGCCAGTAGTAGAGACACTCGCCTTGAAGCTTTCTTT	CASSRDTRLEAFF
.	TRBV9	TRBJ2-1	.	TGTGCCAGCAGCGTTCGGGAAGGCGGCTACAATGAGCAGTTCTTC	CASSVREGGYNEQFF
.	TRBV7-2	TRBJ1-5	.	TGTGCCAGCAGCTTAGATGGGGGAGGTCAGCCCCAGCATTTT	CASSLDGGGQPQHF
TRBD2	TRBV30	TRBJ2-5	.	TGTGCCTGGAGTGGAAGCGGGGGGGCAGAGACCCAGTACTTC	CAWSGSGGAETQYF
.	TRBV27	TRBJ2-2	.	TGTGCCAGCAGTTTCACAGGGCTCACCGGGGAGCTGTTTTTT	CASSFTGLTGELFF
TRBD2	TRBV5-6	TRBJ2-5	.	TGTGCCAGCAGCTTTGTTACTAGCGGGTACCAAGAGACCCAGTACTTC	CASSFVTSGYQETQYF
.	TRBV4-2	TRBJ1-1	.	TGTGCCAGCAGCTCCGGCCGGTTCACTGAAGCTTTCTTT	CASSSGRFTEAFF
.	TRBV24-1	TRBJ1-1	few	TGTGCCACCAGTGCCCCAGGGGCGAACACTGAAGCTTTCTTT	CATSAPGANTEAFF
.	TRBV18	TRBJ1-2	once	TGTGCCAGCTCACCCCTGACAGGATGGGAAGGCTATGGCTACACCTTC	CASSPLTGWEGYGYTF
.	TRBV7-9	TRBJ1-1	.	TGTGCGGCAGGGGTTTTCGCTGAAGCTTTCTTT	CAAGVFAEAFF
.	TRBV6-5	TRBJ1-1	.	TGTGCCAGCAGTTACGGAGGTTTGAACACTGAAGCTTTCTTT	CASSYGGLNTEAFF
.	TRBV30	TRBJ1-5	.	TGTGCCTGGAGTAGGCAGCCATATAATCAGCCCCAGCATTTT	CAWSRQPYNQPQHF
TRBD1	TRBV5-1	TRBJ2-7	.	TGCGCCAGCAGCTTGAATCTGGGACAGGGACTAAAGGAGCAGTACTTC	CASSLNLGQGLKEQYF
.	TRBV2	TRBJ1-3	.	TGTGCCAGCAGTGCTATACGACAGGTCCGGGGCACCATATATTTT	CASSAIRQVRGTIYF
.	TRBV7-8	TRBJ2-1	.	TGTGCCAGCAGCTTGGGGATTGAGCAGTTCTTC	CASSLGIEQFF
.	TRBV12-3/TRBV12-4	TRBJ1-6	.	TGTGCCAGCAGTCCTCAGGTAGATTCACCCCTCCACTTT	CASSPQVDSPLHF
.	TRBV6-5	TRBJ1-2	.	TGTGCCAGCAGTTACTCTGATAACTATGGCTACACCTTC	CASSYSDNYGYTF
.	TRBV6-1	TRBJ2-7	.	TGTGCCAGCAGTGAAAGAGCTACCTACGAGCAGTACTTC	CASSERATYEQYF
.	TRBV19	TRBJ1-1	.	TGTGCCAGTAGTATGGATCTGGGACAAGAAGCTTTCTTT	CASSMDLGQEAFF
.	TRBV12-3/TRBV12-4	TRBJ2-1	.	TGTGCCAGCAGTGCGCGGACACTCGAGCAGTTCTTC	CASSARTLEQFF
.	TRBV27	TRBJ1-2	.	TGTGCCAGCAGGGGACCTGTAGCGTATGGCTACACCTTC	CASRGPVAYGYTF
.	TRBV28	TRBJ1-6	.	TGTGCCAGCAGTTTACTGGGCCGGTCGACCAATTCACCCCTCCACTTT	CASSLLGRSTNSPLHF
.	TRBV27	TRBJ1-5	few	TGTGCCAGCAGTTTCCGGAATCAGCCCCAGCATTTT	CASSFRNQPQHF